This T cell receptor beta chain was identified in a study of blood T cell repertoires in COVID-19. Overall study context: There were acute and convalescent COVID-19 samples, and they came from the United States, Italy and Spain. T cells, B-cell-depleted T cells, or PBMCs supplied cDNA or gDNA.

Seattle's enrolled individuals joined amid active infection and were then monitored longitudinally. The method was immunoSEQ multiplex PCR; TCRdb's version includes in-frame clones alone and lacks a portion of them. This sample has 230,000 or so clones, with 80% to 90% found just once. V lost 3 bases, J lost 10 bases, and 6 bases stayed unmatched. The CDR3 runs 15 residues. The chain is built from TRBV23-1 and TRBJ1-6, with 10 bases fitting TRBD1. TRBV23-1 is filed as an ORF, its function uncertain. The sample comprised peripheral blood. This sequence was found in a woman older than 75 with COVID-19, enrolled during active disease. CDR3 amino acids: CASSQGDRGRSPLHF. CDR3 bases: TGCGCCAGCAGTCAGGGGGACAGGGGAAGATCACCCCTCCACTTT.